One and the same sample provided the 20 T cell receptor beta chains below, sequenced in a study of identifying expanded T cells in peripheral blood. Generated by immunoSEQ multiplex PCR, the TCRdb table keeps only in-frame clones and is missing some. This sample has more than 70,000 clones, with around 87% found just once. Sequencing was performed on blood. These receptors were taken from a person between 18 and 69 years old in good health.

DNA of the CDR3: TGTGCCAGCAGCCGCTTGTCGGCCACTGAAGCTTTCTTT. As protein: CASSRLSATEAFF. The chain has TRBV7-2 and TRBJ1-1; D gene unclear. The ends were cut back, 5 bases at V and 4 bases at J, with 11 bases in the middle. The CDR3 sequence is 13 residues long. Germline V gives CDR1 SGHTA, CDR2 FQGNSA.

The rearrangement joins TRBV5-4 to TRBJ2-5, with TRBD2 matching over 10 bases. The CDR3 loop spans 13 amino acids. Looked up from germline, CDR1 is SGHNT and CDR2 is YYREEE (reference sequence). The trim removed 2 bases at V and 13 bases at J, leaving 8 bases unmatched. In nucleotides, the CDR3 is TGTGCCAGCAGCTTTGATCTAGCGGGGGCCTGGTACTTC. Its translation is CASSFDLAGAWYF.

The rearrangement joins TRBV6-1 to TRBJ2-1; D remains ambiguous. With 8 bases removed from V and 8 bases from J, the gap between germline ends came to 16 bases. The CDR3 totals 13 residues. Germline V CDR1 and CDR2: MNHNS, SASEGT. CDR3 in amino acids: CASLGDGLYEQFF. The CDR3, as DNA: TGTGCCAGCCTCGGTGATGGATTGTATGAGCAGTTCTTC.

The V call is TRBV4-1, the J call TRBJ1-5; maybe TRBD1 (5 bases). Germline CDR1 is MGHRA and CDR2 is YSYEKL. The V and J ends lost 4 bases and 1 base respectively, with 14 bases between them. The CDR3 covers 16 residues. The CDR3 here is CASSRPMGRSNQPQHF. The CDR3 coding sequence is TGCGCCAGCAGCCGCCCCATGGGGCGAAGCAATCAGCCCCAGCATTTT.

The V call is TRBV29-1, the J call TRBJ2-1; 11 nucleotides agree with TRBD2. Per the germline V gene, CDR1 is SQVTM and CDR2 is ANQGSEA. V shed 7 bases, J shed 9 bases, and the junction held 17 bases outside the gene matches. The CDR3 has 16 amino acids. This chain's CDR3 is CSASSSGGALFPEQFF. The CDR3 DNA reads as TGCAGCGCCTCGAGTAGCGGGGGGGCCCTTTTTCCTGAGCAGTTCTTC.

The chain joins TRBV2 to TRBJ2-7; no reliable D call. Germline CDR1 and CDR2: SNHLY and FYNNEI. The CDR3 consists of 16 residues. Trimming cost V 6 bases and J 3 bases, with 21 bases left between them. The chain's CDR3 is CASSDPQPGLNYEQYF. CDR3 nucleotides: TGTGCCAGCAGCGACCCACAACCCGGGCTGAACTACGAGCAGTACTTC.

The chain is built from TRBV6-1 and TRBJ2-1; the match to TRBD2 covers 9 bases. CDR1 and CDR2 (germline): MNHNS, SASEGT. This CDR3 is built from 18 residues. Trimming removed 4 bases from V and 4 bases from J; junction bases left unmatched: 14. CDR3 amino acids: CASSARQAAGGLYNEQFF. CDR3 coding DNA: TGTGCCAGCAGTGCCCGTCAGGCAGCGGGGGGACTATACAATGAGCAGTTCTTC.

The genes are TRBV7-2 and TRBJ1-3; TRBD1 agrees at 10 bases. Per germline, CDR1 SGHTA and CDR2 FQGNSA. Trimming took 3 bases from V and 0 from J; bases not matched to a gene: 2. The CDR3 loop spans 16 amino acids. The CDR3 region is CASSFRTGGSGNTIYF. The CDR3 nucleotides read TGTGCCAGCAGCTTTAGGACAGGGGGCTCTGGAAACACCATATATTTT.

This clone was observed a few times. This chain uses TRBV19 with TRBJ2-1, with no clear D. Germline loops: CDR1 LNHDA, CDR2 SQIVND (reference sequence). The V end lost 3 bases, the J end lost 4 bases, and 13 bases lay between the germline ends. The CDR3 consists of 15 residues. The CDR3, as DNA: TGTGCCAGTAGTATCGACAACTCGAGGTACAATGAGCAGTTCTTC. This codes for CASSIDNSRYNEQFF. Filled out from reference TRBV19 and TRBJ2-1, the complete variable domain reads DGGITQSPKYLFRKEGQNVTLSCEQNLNHDAMYWYRQDPGQGLRLIYYSQIVNDFQKGDIAEGYSVSREKKESFPLTVTSAQKNPTAFYLCASSIDNSRYNEQFFGPGTRLTVL.

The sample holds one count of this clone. CDR3 sequence reads: CAWSVVGLNTEAFF. CDR3 sequence (DNA): TGTGCCTGGAGTGTAGTCGGATTGAACACTGAAGCTTTCTTT. The chain uses TRBV30 and TRBJ1-1; D not certain. This CDR3 is 14 amino acids long. Trimming pared 0 bases from V and 0 bases from J, leaving 8 bases between. CDR1 is GTSNPN and CDR2 is SVGIG in the germline V gene (reference sequence).

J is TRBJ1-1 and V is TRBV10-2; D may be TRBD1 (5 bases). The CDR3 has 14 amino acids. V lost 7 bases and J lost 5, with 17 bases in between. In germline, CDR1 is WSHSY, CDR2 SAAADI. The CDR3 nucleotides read TGCGCCAGCACTCTAAACTCAGGGCGGACTGAAGCTTTCTTT. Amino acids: CASTLNSGRTEAFF.

CDR3 sequence: CASSPPGRETQYF. CDR3 DNA sequence: TGTGCCAGCAGTCCCCCGGGTCGGGAGACCCAGTACTTC. V and J are TRBV6-5 and TRBJ2-5; D unresolved. V lost 5 bases and J 5 bases, leaving 12 bases between the germline ends. The CDR3 is 13 residues long. CDR1 is MNHEY and CDR2 is SVGAGI in the germline V gene.

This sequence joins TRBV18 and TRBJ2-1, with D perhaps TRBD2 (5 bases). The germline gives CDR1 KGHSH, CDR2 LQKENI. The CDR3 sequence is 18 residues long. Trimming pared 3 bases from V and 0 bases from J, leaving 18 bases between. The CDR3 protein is CASSPRPTGSSSYNEQFF. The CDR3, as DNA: TGTGCCAGCTCACCTCGACCAACGGGGTCAAGCTCCTACAATGAGCAGTTCTTC. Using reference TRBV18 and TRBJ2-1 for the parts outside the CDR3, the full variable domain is NAGVMQNPRHLVRRRGQEARLRCSPMKGHSHVYWYRQLPEEGLKFMVYLQKENIIDESGMPKERFSAEFPKEGPSILRIQQVVRGDSAAYFCASSPRPTGSSSYNEQFFGPGTRLTVL.

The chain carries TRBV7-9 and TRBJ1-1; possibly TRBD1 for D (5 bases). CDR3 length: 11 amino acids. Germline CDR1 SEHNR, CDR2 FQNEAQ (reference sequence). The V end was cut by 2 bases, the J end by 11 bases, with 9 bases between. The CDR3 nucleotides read TGTGCCAGCAGCTTACAGGGTTCGGCTTTCTTT. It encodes CASSLQGSAFF.

CDR3 bases: TGTGCCGGGGCGGGACAGCAGGGAACTGAAGCTTTCTTT. Encoded protein: CAGAGQQGTEAFF. The chain recombines TRBV30 with TRBJ1-1; TRBD1 matches at 7 bases. Germline V CDR1 and CDR2: GTSNPN, SVGIG (reference sequence). The CDR3 length is 13 residues. The J segment lost 5 bases and the V segment lost 8 bases, leaving 11 bases of the junction unmatched. Drawing the rest from reference TRBV30 and TRBJ1-1, the complete variable domain is SQTIHQWPATLVQPVGSPLSLECTVEGTSNPNLYWYRQAAGRGLQLLFYSVGIGQISSEVPQNLSASRPQDRQFILSSKKLLLSDSGFYLCAGAGQQGTEAFFGQGTRLTVV.

CDR3 region: CSVDEGHRTGQYF. For the CDR3, the DNA is TGCAGCGTTGACGAGGGGCACCGAACGGGGCAGTACTTC. V gene TRBV29-1 combines with J gene TRBJ2-7; possibly TRBD1 or TRBD2 for D (5 bases each). CDR1 is SQVTM, CDR2 ANQGSEA, per germline. This CDR3 contains 13 residues. V shed 3 bases and J shed 9 bases, with 18 bases lying between them.

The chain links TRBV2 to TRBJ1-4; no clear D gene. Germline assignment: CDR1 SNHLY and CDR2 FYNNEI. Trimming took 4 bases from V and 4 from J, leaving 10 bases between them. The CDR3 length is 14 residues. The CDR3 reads CASSVEAFNEKLFF. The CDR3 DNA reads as TGTGCCAGCAGTGTGGAAGCGTTTAATGAAAAACTGTTTTTT.

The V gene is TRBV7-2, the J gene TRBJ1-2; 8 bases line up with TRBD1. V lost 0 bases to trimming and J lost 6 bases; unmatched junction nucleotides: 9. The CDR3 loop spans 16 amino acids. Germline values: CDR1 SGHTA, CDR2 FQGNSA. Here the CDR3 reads CASSLARKQGENGYTF. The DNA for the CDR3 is TGTGCCAGCAGCTTAGCGAGGAAACAGGGGGAGAATGGCTACACCTTC.

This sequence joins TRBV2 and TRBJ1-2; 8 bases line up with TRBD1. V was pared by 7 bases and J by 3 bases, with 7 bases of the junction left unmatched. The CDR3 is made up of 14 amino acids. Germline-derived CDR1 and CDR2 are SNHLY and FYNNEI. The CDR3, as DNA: TGTGCCAGCAAGGGACAGGTCAATTACTATGGCTACACCTTC. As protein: CASKGQVNYYGYTF.

CDR3 DNA sequence: TGTGCCAGCAGCGTGAACAGGGCCCCTGAAGCTTTCTTT. Residues: CASSVNRAPEAFF. The chain recombines TRBV11-3 with TRBJ1-1, with a possible D match to TRBD1 (6 bases). Between the trimmed V and J ends, which lost 5 bases and 6 bases, there was a span of 13 bases. This CDR3 region has 13 residues. Germline values: CDR1 SGHNT, CDR2 YENEEA. Full variable domain (rest looked up from reference TRBV11-3 and TRBJ1-1): EAGVVQSPRYKIIEKKQPVAFWCNPISGHNTLYWYLQNLGQGPELLIRYENEEAVDDSQLPKDRFSAERLKGVDSTLKIQPAELGDSAVYLCASSVNRAPEAFFGQGTRLTVV.